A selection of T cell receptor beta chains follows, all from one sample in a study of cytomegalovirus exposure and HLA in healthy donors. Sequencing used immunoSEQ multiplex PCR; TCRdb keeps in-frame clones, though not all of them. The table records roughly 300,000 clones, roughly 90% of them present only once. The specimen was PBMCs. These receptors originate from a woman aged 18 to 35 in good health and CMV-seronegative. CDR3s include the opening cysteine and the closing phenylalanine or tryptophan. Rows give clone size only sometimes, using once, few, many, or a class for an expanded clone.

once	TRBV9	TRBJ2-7	CASSGVEREQYF
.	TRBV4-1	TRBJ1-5	CASSQEGTGRDQPQHF
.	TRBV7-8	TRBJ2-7	CASTTRGAVPGQYF
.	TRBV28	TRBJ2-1	CASSLEGGRDEQFF
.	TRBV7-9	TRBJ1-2	CASSLTGLYGYTF
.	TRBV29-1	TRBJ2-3	CSVEGDRGTDTQYF
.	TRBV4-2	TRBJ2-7	CASSQERTSSYEQYF
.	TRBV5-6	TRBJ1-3	CASTAGPTSGNTIYF
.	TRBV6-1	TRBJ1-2	CASSEVGAGYGYTF
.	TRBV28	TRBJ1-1	CASSLRGTGRTEAFF
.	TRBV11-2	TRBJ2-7	CASSLVGTGLGEQYF
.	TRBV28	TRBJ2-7	CASSLAGGSAYEQYF
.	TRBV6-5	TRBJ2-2	CASRPRGSGELFF
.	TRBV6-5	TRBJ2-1	CASTKTSPDEQFF
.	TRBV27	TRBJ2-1	CASIPSEYSYNEQFF
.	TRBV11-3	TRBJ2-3	CASSLGQREGLEDTQYF
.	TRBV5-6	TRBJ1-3	CARTNRTRNTIYF
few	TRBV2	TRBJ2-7	CASRDGRSPYEQYF
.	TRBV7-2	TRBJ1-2	CASRGSGQGNSYTF
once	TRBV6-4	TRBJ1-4	CASSPTAATNEKLFF
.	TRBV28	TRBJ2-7	CASSLTSGYYEQYF
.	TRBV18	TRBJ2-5	CASSPQRGWETQYF
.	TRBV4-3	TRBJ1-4	CASSQDFRSGEKLFF
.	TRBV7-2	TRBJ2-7	CASSRTPAGGPAEQYF